This T cell receptor beta chain appears in the sequencing data of a study of cytomegalovirus exposure and HLA in healthy donors. This clone was seen once. At sampling all donors were nominally healthy, likely with unrecorded immune exposures. V was cut by 4 bases and J by 5 bases, with 12 bases left in between. This CDR3 has 13 residues. Germline CDR1 SGHRS, CDR2 YFSETQ. PCR involved 60 Vbeta and 13 Jbeta primers. Clones were sequenced by immunoSEQ multiplex PCR, and TCRdb holds only the in-frame ones, with some missing. The sample has 150,000 to 200,000 clones, around 80% seen once. The chain couples TRBV5-1 to TRBJ2-5; TRBD2 might be the D (6 bases). The receptor was isolated from a woman aged 40 to 50 in good health and CMV-seronegative. The sequencing input was PBMCs. The CDR3 is CASSAGTRETQYF. CDR3 nucleotide sequence: TGCGCCAGCAGCGCGGGGACGAGGGAGACCCAGTACTTC.